These 13 T cell receptor beta chains were all obtained from the same sample, sequenced in a study of cytomegalovirus exposure and HLA in healthy donors (dated by TCRdb to 2016 to 2017). The library was obtained by the immunoSEQ multiplex PCR assay. For the multiplex PCR, a mixture combining 60 forward primers for TCR Vbeta segments and 13 reverse primers for TCR Jbeta segments was used. The table was pulled from immuneACCESS by TCRdb, which kept in-frame rearrangements only. Such tables lose some clones; where checked, under half of the loss comes from unresolved V genes, and the rest has no known cause. The table for this sample lists 100,000 to 150,000 clones; around 78% of them were counted only once. Jointly, the top ten make up over 5.5% of the sample. Sequencing was done on a sample of PBMCs. The receptor source for this set is a woman in her thirties or forties in good health and CMV-seronegative.

This sequence joins TRBV10-3 and TRBJ2-3; TRBD2 agrees at 11 bases. V was pared by 5 bases and J by 5 bases, with 9 bases of the junction left unmatched. The CDR3 is 16 residues long. CDR1 is ENHRY and CDR2 is SYGVKD in the germline V gene. The CDR3 loop reads CAISFNSGRAGDTQYF. CDR3 DNA sequence: TGTGCCATCAGTTTTAATAGCGGGAGGGCCGGAGATACGCAGTATTTT.

This rearrangement joins TRBV4-3 to TRBJ2-1; D not resolved. The CDR3 runs 17 residues. Germline CDR1 and CDR2: LGHNA and YSLEER. Trimming shortened V by 4 bases and J by 0 bases, and 16 bases separated the two germline ends. The CDR3 DNA follows: TGCGCCAGCAGCCCCTTCTCTCGTACGAGCTCCTACAATGAGCAGTTCTTC. Its protein product is CASSPFSRTSSYNEQFF.

The chain joins TRBV5-5 to TRBJ1-1, with D possibly being TRBD1 (6 bases). V lost 5 bases and J lost 1, with 15 bases in between. From germline, CDR1 is SGHKS and CDR2 YYEKEE (reference sequence). The CDR3 consists of 15 residues. The CDR3 bases are TGTGCCAGCAGTTTCACAGGGTACTGGAACACTGAAGCTTTCTTT. Translation: CASSFTGYWNTEAFF.

The chain joins TRBV6-6 to TRBJ2-1, with 7 bases that match TRBD1. Germline assignment: CDR1 MNHNY and CDR2 SVGAGI (reference sequence). The V and J ends lost 3 bases and 8 bases, in that order; junction bases with no gene match: 4. The CDR3 covers 13 residues. Here the CDR3 reads CASSYSQGDEQFF. CDR3 nucleotides: TGTGCCAGCAGTTATTCCCAGGGGGATGAGCAGTTCTTC.

V gene TRBV5-6 combines with J gene TRBJ2-6; D gene unclear. The CDR3 loop spans 16 amino acids. The V and J ends lost 0 bases and 0 bases respectively, with 7 bases between them. Germline CDR1 reads SGHDT; CDR2 reads YYEEEE. The CDR3 loop reads CASSLVHFSGANVLTF. In nucleotides, the CDR3 is TGTGCCAGCAGCTTGGTACATTTCTCTGGGGCCAACGTCCTGACTTTC.

The rearrangement joins TRBV7-9 to TRBJ1-1; 9 nucleotides line up with TRBD1. This CDR3 is built from 15 residues. The V segment lost 2 bases and the J segment 0 bases; nucleotides outside the gene matches: 1. The germline gives CDR1 SEHNR, CDR2 FQNEAQ (reference sequence). Written as DNA, the CDR3 is TGTGCCAGCAGCTTAACAGGGGGCCTGAACACTGAAGCTTTCTTT. This codes for CASSLTGGLNTEAFF.

This sequence joins TRBV7-9 and TRBJ2-7; D is ambiguous. Germline CDR1 SEHNR, CDR2 FQNEAQ (reference sequence). V was cut by 3 bases and J by 6 bases, with 9 bases left in between. This CDR3 has 12 amino acids. The CDR3 is CASSFRPGEQYF. The CDR3, as DNA: TGTGCCAGCAGCTTCAGACCGGGCGAGCAGTACTTC.

The chain employs TRBV18 and TRBJ1-2; the D gene is possibly TRBD1 (6 bases). V was clipped by 6 bases and J by 3 bases, with 14 bases between them. The germline gives CDR1 KGHSH, CDR2 LQKENI. The CDR3 spans 14 residues. In DNA, the CDR3 is TGTGCCAGCTCTCTAACAGGGATTGACTATGGCTACACCTTC. Amino acid sequence: CASSLTGIDYGYTF.

The chain links TRBV15 to TRBJ1-3; 8 bases match TRBD1. CDR3 size: 13 residues. The V and J ends lost 2 bases and 6 bases, in that order; junction bases with no gene match: 0. Per germline, CDR1 LNHNV and CDR2 YYDKDF (reference sequence). CDR3 DNA sequence: TGTGCCACCAGCAGACAGGGGGCAAACACCATATATTTT. Amino acids: CATSRQGANTIYF.

Concerning this clone: Different DNA sequences within this sample yield the same CDR3. The chain recombines TRBV5-1 with TRBJ2-5; 8 positions agree with TRBD1. J lost 4 bases, V lost 1 base, and 3 bases had no gene match. There are 14 residues in the CDR3. Looked up from germline, CDR1 is SGHRS and CDR2 is YFSETQ. CDR3 region: CASSLQGAGETQYF. CDR3 DNA: TGCGCCAGCAGCTTGCAGGGGGCGGGAGAGACCCAGTACTTC.

The V and J genes are TRBV7-9 and TRBJ2-1; D unresolved. V lost 1 base and J lost 0, with 7 bases in between. This CDR3 comprises 15 residues. The germline CDR1 and CDR2 sequences are SEHNR and FQNEAQ (reference sequence). The CDR3 spells CASSLGSSSYNEQFF. The CDR3 DNA reads as TGTGCCAGCAGCTTAGGGTCGAGCTCCTACAATGAGCAGTTCTTC.

The table lists this clone with a few counts. The CDR3 DNA sequence: TGTGCCAGTCAGACAGACCCTCAGGATCACATTCAGTACTTC. Protein: CASQTDPQDHIQYF. The gene calls are TRBV19 and TRBJ2-4, with D possibly matching TRBD1 (5 bases). CDR1 and CDR2 from the germline V gene are LNHDA and SQIVND (reference sequence). The CDR3 runs 14 residues. Trimming removed 8 bases at V and 8 bases at J, with 19 bases between.

This clone is a singleton in its sample. This sequence joins TRBV23-1 and TRBJ2-1; 12 bases line up with TRBD2. TRBV23-1 is known as an ORF, though its function is uncertain. V gave up 4 bases and J gave up 0 bases; unmatched junction bases: 4. The CDR3 runs 17 residues. The CDR3 region is CASSPTSGSRSYNEQFF. CDR3 DNA sequence: TGCGCCAGCAGTCCGACTAGCGGGAGCCGCTCCTACAATGAGCAGTTCTTC.